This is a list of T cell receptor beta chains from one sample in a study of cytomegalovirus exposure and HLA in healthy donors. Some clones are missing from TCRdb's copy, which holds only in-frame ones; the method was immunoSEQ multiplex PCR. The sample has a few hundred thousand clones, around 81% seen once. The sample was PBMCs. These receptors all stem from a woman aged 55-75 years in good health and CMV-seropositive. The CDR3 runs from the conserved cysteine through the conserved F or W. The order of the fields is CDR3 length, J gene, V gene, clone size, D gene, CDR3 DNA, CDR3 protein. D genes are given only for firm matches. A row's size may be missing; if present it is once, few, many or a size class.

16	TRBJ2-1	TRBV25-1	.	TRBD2	TGTGCCAGCACCCCGAGAGCGGGAGGACCCTACAATGAGCAGTTCTTC	CASTPRAGGPYNEQFF
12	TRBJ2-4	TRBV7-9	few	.	TGTGCCAGCAGCTTGGGGGGAAACATTCAGTACTTC	CASSLGGNIQYF
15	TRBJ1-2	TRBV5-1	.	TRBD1	TGCGCCAGCAGCTCCCGGACAGGGGCTACCTATGGCTACACCTTC	CASSSRTGATYGYTF
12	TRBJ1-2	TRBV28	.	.	TGTGCCATCCCGGGAGCATCCTATGGCTACACCTTC	CAIPGASYGYTF
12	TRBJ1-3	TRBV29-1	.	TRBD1	TGCAGCGTGCGGACAGGGGGAAACACCATATATTTT	CSVRTGGNTIYF
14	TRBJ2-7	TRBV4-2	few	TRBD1	TGTGCCAGCAGCACCCGGACAGGGGGCGCCGAGCAGTACTTC	CASSTRTGGAEQYF
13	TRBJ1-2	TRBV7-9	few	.	TGTGCCAGCAGCTTAAGGGACACTTATGGCTACACCTTC	CASSLRDTYGYTF
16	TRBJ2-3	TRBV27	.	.	TGTGCCAGCAGTTTATCGCCCGTCGGTTCCGTAGATACGCAGTATTTT	CASSLSPVGSVDTQYF
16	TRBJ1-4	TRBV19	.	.	TGTGCCAGTAGTGGATTTAAGCGGGGGGCAAATGAAAAACTGTTTTTT	CASSGFKRGANEKLFF
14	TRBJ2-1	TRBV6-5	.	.	TGTGCCAGCGGGGGTAGGCGGGACGACAATGAGCAGTTCTTC	CASGGRRDDNEQFF
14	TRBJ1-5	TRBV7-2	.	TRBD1	TGTGCCAGCAGGGGACAGGGTGGCAATCAGCCCCAGCATTTT	CASRGQGGNQPQHF
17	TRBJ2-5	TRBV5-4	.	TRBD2	TGTGCCAGCAGCTTGGAAGCTAGCGGGAGGGCCAGGTTGGAGCAGTACTTC	CASSLEASGRARLEQYF
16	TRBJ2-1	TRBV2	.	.	TGTGCCAGCAGTGAGTTCACGGGAGCGGTCTACAATGAGCAGTTCTTC	CASSEFTGAVYNEQFF
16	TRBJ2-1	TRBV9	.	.	TGTGCCAGAGTACTACGAGGGGGATCGGGCTACAATGAGCAGTTCTTC	CARVLRGGSGYNEQFF
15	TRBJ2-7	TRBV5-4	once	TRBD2	TGTGCCAGCAGCCCCGGGTCGCGGGGGGTCTACGAGCAGTACTTC	CASSPGSRGVYEQYF
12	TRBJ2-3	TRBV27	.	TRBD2	TGTGCCAGCAGTTCCCGGGGGGGATCGCAGTATTTT	CASSSRGGSQYF